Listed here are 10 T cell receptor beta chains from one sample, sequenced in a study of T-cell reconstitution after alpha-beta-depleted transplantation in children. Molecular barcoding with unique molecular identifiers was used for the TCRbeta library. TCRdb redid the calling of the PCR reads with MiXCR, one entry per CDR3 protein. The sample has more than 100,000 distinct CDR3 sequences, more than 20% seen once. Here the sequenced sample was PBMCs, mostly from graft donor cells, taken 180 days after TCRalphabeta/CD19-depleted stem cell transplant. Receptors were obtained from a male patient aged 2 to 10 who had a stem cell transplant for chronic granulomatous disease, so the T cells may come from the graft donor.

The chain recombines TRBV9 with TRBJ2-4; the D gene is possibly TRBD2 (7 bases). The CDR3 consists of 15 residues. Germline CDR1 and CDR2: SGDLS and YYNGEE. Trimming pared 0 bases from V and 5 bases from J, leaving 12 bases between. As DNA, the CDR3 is TGTGCCAGCAGCGTAGGGGGAGGGGGGCAAAACATTCAGTACTTC. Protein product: CASSVGGGGQNIQYF.

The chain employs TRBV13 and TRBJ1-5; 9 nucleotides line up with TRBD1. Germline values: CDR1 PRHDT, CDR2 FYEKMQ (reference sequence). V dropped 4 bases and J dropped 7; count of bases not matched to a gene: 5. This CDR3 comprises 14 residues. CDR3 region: CASSSGQGYQPQHF. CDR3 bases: TGTGCCAGCAGCTCCGGACAGGGGTACCAGCCCCAGCATTTT.

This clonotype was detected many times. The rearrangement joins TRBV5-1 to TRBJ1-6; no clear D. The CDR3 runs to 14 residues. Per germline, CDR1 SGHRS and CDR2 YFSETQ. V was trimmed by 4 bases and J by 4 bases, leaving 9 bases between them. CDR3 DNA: TGCGCCAGCAGCGTGGACGGATATAATTCACCCCTCCACTTT. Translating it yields CASSVDGYNSPLHF.

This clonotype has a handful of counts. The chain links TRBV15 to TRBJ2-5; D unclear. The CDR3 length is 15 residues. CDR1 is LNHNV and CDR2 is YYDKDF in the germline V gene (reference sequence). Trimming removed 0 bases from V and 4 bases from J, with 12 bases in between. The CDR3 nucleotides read TGTGCCACCAGCAGAGACGCGCAGGACGTAGAGACCCAGTACTTC. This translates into CATSRDAQDVETQYF.

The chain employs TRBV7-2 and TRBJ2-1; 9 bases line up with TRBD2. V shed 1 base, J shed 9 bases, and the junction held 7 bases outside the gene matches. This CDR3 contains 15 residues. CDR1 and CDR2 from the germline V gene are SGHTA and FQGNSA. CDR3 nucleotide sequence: TGTGCCAGCAGCTTAGGACTAGCGGAACGAGGTGAGCAGTTCTTC. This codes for CASSLGLAERGEQFF.

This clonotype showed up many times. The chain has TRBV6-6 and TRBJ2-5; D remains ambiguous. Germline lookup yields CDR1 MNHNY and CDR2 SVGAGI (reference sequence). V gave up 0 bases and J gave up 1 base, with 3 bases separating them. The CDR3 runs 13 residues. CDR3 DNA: TGTGCCAGCAGTTACTCGGCCCAAGAGACCCAGTACTTC. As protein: CASSYSAQETQYF.

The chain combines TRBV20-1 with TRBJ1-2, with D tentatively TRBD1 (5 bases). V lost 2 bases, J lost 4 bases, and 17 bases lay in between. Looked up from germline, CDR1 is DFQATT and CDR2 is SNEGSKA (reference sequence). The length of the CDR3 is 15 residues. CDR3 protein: CSARRLEGLGYGYTF. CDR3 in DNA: TGCAGTGCTAGAAGGCTGGAGGGGCTCGGCTATGGCTACACCTTC.

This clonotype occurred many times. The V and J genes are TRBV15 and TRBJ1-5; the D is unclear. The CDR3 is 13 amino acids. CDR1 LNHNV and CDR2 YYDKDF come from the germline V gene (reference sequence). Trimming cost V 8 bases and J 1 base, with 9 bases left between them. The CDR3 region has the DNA TGTGCCACCGGGAGGTCAAGCAATCAGCCCCAGCATTTT. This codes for CATGRSSNQPQHF.

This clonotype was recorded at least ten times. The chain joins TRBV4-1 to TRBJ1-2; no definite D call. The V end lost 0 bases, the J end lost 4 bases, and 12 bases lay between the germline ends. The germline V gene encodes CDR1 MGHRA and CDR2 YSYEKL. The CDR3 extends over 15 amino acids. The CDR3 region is CASSQEGTALYGYTF. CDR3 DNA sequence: TGCGCCAGCAGCCAAGAAGGAACAGCTCTCTATGGCTACACCTTC.

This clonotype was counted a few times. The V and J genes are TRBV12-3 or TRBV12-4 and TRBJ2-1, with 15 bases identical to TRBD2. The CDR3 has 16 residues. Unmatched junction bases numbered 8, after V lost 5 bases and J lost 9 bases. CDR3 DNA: TGTGCCAGCAGTCCTCGGACTAGCGGGAGGGGAGGTGAGCAGTTCTTC. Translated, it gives CASSPRTSGRGGEQFF.